The 11 T cell receptor beta chains given below trace back to one sample, sequenced in a study of T cell responses to AZD1222 COVID-19 vaccine. The assay was immunoSEQ multiplex PCR, and TCRdb's table has in-frame clones only and misses some. The data hold about 100,000 clones, with 80% to 90% observed a single time. Here the sequenced sample was peripheral blood, taken on day 0 of AZD1222 vaccination. These receptors all stem from an adult in good health.

This chain uses TRBV5-1 with TRBJ2-2; TRBD2 might be the D (6 bases). Between the trimmed V and J ends, which lost 4 bases and 0 bases, there was a span of 16 bases. Germline assignment: CDR1 SGHRS and CDR2 YFSETQ. The CDR3 is made up of 17 amino acids. The CDR3 loop reads CASSQLSSASNTGELFF. The CDR3 DNA is TGCGCCAGCAGCCAATTATCTAGCGCCTCGAACACCGGGGAGCTGTTTTTT.

In this sample, this clone turned up once. The chain is built from TRBV7-3 and TRBJ2-2; 10 bases agree with TRBD2. There are 19 residues in the CDR3. Unmatched junction bases numbered 15, after V lost 1 base and J lost 7 bases. Germline V gene sequence: CDR1 SGHTA, CDR2 FQGTGA. CDR3 in DNA: TGTGCCAGCAGCTTAAATGCCCGTGGTAGCGGGGGGACCTTCGGGGAGCTGTTTTTT. This encodes CASSLNARGSGGTFGELFF.

This sequence joins TRBV9 and TRBJ1-6; weak D call: TRBD1 (5 bases). Germline loops: CDR1 SGDLS, CDR2 YYNGEE. Trimming shortened V by 4 bases and J by 7 bases, and 9 bases separated the two germline ends. The CDR3 covers 13 residues. CDR3 nucleotides: TGTGCCAGCAGCCGGGACTTCAATTCACCCCTCCACTTT. Translation gives CASSRDFNSPLHF.

The rearrangement joins TRBV15 to TRBJ1-4; D call uncertain. Per germline, CDR1 LNHNV and CDR2 YYDKDF (reference sequence). V lost 2 bases and J 8 bases, leaving 9 bases between the germline ends. The CDR3 is made up of 13 amino acids. The CDR3 nucleotides are TGTGCCACCAGCAGAACGGCGGGGGAAAAACTGTTTTTT. Its protein is CATSRTAGEKLFF. The full variable domain, in which reference TRBV15 and TRBJ1-4 provide the parts outside the CDR3, is DAMVIQNPRYQVTQFGKPVTLSCSQTLNHNVMYWYQQKSSQAPKLLFHYYDKDFNNEADTPDNFQSRRPNTSFCFLDIRSPGLGDTAMYLCATSRTAGEKLFFGSGTQLSVL.

This clone was counted a single time. The chain links TRBV15 to TRBJ1-4; 8 bases fit TRBD1. The germline V gene encodes CDR1 LNHNV and CDR2 YYDKDF (reference sequence). Trimming cost V 4 bases and J 6 bases; bases outside gene matches: 7. This CDR3 has 15 residues. The CDR3 region is CATSILDREDEKLFF. The CDR3, as DNA: TGTGCCACCAGCATTCTGGACAGGGAAGATGAAAAACTGTTTTTT.

The chain couples TRBV19 to TRBJ2-3; perhaps D is TRBD1 or TRBD2 (6 bases each). Trimming removed 4 bases from V and 2 bases from J, with 22 bases in between. The V gene's germline CDR1 is LNHDA and CDR2 SQIVND (reference sequence). There are 18 residues in the CDR3. The CDR3 protein is CASSKRGPQGRVTDTQYF. CDR3 coding DNA: TGTGCCAGTAGTAAACGGGGGCCACAGGGACGGGTCACAGATACGCAGTATTTT.

The genes are TRBV23-1 and TRBJ1-5; TRBD1 is a possible D gene (5 bases). TRBV23-1 is marked as an open reading frame, function uncertain. V lost 7 bases and J lost 4, with 29 bases in between. The CDR3 consists of 19 residues. CDR3 nucleotide sequence: TGCGCCAGCAACTTACCCCCCGGGACGGACGGGTTAAGTAATCAGCCCCAGCATTTT. Its protein product is CASNLPPGTDGLSNQPQHF.

The V gene is TRBV10-2, the J gene TRBJ2-5, with D possibly being TRBD2 (6 bases). From germline, CDR1 is WSHSY and CDR2 SAAADI. Trimming pared 6 bases from V and 5 bases from J, leaving 13 bases between. CDR3 length: 13 amino acids. The CDR3 protein is CASRLALWETQYF. CDR3 sequence (DNA): TGCGCCAGCAGACTAGCTCTATGGGAGACCCAGTACTTC.

The V and J genes are TRBV11-3 and TRBJ2-7; possibly TRBD2 for D (6 bases). Per the germline V gene, CDR1 is SGHNT and CDR2 is YENEEA. V was shortened by 5 bases and J by 0 bases, with 11 bases between the two germline ends. This CDR3 has 14 amino acids. This chain's CDR3 is CASSVRSGSYEQYF. CDR3 sequence (DNA): TGTGCCAGCAGCGTCCGTAGCGGCTCCTACGAGCAGTACTTC.

The chain combines TRBV12-3 or TRBV12-4 with TRBJ2-3; D unclear. The CDR3 consists of 13 residues. The V end lost 0 bases, the J end lost 4 bases, and 5 bases lay between the germline ends. CDR3 sequence: CASSLAVADTQYF. CDR3 in DNA: TGTGCCAGCAGTTTAGCGGTAGCAGATACGCAGTATTTT.

J is TRBJ1-4 and V is TRBV7-9; D not resolved. Trimming stripped 4 bases from V and 4 bases from J, with 7 bases between. The CDR3 runs 13 residues. CDR1 is SEHNR and CDR2 is FQNEAQ in the germline V gene (reference sequence). CDR3 coding DNA: TGTGCCAGCAGCTATAGTGGTAATGAAAAACTGTTTTTT. The encoded protein is CASSYSGNEKLFF.